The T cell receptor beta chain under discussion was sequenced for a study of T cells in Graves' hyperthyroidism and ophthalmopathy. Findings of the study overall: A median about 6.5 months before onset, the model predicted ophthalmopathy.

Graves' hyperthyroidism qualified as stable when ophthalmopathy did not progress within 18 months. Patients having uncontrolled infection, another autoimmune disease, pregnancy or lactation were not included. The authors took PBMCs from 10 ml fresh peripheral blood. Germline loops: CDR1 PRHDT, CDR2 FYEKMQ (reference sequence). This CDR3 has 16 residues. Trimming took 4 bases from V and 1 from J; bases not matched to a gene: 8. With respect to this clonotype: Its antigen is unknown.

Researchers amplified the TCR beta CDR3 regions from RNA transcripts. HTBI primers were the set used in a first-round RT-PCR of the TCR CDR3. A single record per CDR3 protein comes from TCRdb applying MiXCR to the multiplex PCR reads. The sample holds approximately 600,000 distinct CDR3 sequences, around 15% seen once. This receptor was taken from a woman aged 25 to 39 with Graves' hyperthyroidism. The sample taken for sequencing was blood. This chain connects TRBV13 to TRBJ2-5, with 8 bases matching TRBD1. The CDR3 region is CASSSRGGQGQETQYF. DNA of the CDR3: TGTGCCAGCAGCTCTCGCGGTGGACAGGGCCAAGAGACCCAGTACTTC.